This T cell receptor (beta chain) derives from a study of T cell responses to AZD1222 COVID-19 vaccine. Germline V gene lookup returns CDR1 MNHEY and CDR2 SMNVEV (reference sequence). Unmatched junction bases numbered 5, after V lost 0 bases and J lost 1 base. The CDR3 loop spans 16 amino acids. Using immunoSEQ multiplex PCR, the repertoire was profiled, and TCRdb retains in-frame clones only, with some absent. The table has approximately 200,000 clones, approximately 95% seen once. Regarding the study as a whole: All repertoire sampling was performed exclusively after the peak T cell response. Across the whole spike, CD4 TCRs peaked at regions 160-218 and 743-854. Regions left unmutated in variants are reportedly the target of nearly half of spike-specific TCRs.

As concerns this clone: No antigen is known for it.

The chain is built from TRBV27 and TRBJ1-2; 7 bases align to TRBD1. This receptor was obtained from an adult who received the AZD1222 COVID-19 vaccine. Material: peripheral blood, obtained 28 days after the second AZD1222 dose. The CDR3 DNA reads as TGTGCCAGCAGTTTATCCCGGACAGGAGTTAACTATGGCTACACCTTC. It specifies CASSLSRTGVNYGYTF.